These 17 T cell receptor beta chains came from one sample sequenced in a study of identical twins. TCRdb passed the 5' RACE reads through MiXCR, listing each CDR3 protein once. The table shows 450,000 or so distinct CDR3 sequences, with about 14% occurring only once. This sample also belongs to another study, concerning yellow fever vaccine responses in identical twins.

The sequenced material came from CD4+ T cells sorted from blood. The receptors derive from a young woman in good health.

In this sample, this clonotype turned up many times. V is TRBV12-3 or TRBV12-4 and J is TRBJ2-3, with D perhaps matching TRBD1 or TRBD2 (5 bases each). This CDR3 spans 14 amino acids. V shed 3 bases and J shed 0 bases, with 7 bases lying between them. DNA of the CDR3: TGTGCCAGCAGTTTGTGGGGGAGCACAGATACGCAGTATTTT. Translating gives CASSLWGSTDTQYF.

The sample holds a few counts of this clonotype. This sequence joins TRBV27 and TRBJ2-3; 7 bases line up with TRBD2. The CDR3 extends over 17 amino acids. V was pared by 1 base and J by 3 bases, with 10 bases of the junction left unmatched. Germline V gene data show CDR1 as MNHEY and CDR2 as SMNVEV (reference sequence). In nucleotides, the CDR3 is TGTGCCAGCAGTTTATATCCCCGGGGGGTTGGTACAGATACGCAGTATTTT. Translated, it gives CASSLYPRGVGTDTQYF.

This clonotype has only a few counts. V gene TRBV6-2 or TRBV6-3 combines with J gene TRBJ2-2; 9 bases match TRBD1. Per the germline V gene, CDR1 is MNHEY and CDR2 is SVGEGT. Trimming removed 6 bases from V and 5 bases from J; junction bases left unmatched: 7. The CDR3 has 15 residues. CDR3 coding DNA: TGTGCCAGCAGCCCTAGACAGGGGGAAACCGGGGAGCTGTTTTTT. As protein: CASSPRQGETGELFF.

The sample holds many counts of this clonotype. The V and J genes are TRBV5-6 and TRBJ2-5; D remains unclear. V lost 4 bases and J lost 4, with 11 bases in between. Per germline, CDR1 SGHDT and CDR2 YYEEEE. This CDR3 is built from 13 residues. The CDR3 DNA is TGTGCCAGCAGCAGTAGCCTCCGAGAGACCCAGTACTTC. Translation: CASSSSLRETQYF.

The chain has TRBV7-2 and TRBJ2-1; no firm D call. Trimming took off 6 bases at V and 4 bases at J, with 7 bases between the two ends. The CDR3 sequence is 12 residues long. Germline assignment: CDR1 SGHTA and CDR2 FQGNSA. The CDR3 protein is CASRSIYNEQFF. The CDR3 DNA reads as TGTGCCAGCAGATCCATTTACAATGAGCAGTTCTTC.

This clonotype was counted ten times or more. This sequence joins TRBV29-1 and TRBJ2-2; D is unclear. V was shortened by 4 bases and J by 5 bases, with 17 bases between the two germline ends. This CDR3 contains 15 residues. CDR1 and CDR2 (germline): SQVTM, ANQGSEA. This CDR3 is CSVVRFSGRTGELFF. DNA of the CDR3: TGCAGCGTTGTCAGGTTCTCGGGTCGGACCGGGGAGCTGTTTTTT.

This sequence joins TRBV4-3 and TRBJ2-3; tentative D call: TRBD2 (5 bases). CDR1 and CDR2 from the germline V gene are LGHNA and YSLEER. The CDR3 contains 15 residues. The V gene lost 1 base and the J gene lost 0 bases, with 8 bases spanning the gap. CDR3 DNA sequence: TGCGCCAGCAGCCAAGCGGGGTTTAGCACAGATACGCAGTATTTT. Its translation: CASSQAGFSTDTQYF.

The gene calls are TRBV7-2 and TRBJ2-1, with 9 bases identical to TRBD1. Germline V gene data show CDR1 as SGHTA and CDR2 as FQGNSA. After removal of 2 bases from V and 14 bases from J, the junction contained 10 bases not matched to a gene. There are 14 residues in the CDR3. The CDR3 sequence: CASSLRRDREHKFF. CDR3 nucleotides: TGTGCCAGCAGCTTAAGGAGGGACAGGGAACATAAGTTCTTC. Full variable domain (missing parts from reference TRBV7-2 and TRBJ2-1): GAGVSQSPSNKVTEKGKDVELRCDPISGHTALYWYRQSLGQGLEFLIYFQGNSAPDKSGLPSDRFSAERTGGSVSTLTIQRTQQEDSAVYLCASSLRRDREHKFFGPGTRLTVL.

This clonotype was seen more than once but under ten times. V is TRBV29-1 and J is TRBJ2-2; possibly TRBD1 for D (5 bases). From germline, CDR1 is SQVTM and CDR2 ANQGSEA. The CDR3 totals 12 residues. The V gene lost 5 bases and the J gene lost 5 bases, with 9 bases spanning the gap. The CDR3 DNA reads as TGCAGCGTTAGGGGCCGAACCGGGGAGCTGTTTTTT. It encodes CSVRGRTGELFF.

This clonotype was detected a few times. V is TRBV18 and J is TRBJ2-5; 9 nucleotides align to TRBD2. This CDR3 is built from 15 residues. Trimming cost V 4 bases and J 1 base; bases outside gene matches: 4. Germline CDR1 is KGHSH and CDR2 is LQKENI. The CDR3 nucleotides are TGTGCCAGCTCACGGCCAGCGGGGGGCCAAGAGACCCAGTACTTC. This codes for CASSRPAGGQETQYF.

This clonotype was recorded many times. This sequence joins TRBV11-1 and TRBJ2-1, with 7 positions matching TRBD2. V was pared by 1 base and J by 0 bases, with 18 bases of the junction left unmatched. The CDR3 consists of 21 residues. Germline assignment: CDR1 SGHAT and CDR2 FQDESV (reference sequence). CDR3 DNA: TGTGCCAGCAGCTTAGTAGGTCTTCGGCTAGCGGACAAAAGCTCCTACAATGAGCAGTTCTTC. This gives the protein CASSLVGLRLADKSSYNEQFF. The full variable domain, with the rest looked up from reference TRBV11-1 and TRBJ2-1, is EAEVAQSPRYKITEKSQAVAFWCDPISGHATLYWYRQILGQGPELLVQFQDESVVDDSQLPKDRFSAERLKGVDSTLKIQPAELGDSAMYLCASSLVGLRLADKSSYNEQFFGPGTRLTVL.

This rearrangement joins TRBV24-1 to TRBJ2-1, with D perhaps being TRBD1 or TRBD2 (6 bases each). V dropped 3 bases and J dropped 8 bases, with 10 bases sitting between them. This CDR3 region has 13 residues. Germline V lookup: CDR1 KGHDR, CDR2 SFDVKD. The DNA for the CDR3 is TGTGCCACCAGTGATCCGGGGGCCTATGAGCAGTTCTTC. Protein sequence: CATSDPGAYEQFF.

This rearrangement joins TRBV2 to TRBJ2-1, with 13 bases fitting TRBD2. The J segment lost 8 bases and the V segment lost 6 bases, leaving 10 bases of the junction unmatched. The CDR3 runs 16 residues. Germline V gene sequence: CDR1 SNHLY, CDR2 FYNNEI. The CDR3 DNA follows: TGTGCCAGCAGCTCCGTCGGGACTAGCGGGACAGATGAGCAGTTCTTC. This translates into CASSSVGTSGTDEQFF.

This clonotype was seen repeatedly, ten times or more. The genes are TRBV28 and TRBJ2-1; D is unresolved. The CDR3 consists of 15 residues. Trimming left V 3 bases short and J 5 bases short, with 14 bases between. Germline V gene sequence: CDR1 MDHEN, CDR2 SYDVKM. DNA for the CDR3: TGTGCCAGCAGTTTGCAGTTAAGGTGGGACAATGAGCAGTTCTTC. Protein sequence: CASSLQLRWDNEQFF. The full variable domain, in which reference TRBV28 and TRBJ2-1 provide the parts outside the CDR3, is DVKVTQSSRYLVKRTGEKVFLECVQDMDHENMFWYRQDPGLGLRLIYFSYDVKMKEKGDIPEGYSVSREKKERFSLILESASTNQTSMYLCASSLQLRWDNEQFFGPGTRLTVL.

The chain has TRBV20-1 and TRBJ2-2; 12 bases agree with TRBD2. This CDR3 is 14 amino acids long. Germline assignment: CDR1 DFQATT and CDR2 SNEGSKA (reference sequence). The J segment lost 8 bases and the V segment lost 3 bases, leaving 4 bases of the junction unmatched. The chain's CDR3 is CSASLAGGLGELFF. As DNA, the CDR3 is TGCAGTGCTAGCCTAGCGGGGGGGCTGGGGGAGCTGTTTTTT.

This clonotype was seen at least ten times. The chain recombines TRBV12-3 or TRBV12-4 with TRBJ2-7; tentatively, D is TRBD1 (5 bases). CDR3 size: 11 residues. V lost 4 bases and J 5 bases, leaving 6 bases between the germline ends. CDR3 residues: CASSSGHEQYF. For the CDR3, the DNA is TGTGCCAGCAGTTCAGGGCACGAGCAGTACTTC.

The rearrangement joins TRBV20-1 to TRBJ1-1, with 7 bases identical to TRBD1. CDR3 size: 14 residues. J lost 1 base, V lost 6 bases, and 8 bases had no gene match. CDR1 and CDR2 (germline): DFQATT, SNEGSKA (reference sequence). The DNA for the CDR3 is TGCAGTGCCCCCTCCCGACAGGGGAACACTGAAGCTTTCTTT. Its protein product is CSAPSRQGNTEAFF.